Shown below are 16 T cell receptor beta chains from a single sample sequenced in a study of blood T cell repertoires in COVID-19. Libraries were prepared by immunoSEQ multiplex PCR; TCRdb keeps only in-frame clonotypes and omits some of them. The sample consists of about 89,000 clones, 90% to 95% of them appearing once. Sequences were obtained from peripheral blood. The source is a human donor with active COVID-19. The donor label of this sample is uncertain.

CDR3 amino acids: CASSPRPSREGGQFF. In DNA form, the CDR3 reads TGTGCCAGCAGCCCGCGGCCTAGCAGGGAGGGTGGGCAGTTCTTC. This rearrangement joins TRBV7-2 to TRBJ2-1, with 7 bases fitting TRBD2. V was pared by 5 bases and J by 12 bases, with 16 bases of the junction left unmatched. Germline CDR1 and CDR2: SGHTA and FQGNSA. The CDR3 totals 15 residues.

The CDR3 DNA reads as TGTGCCAGCAGCTTGGGGACAGGGGTAGGAGGCTACACCTTC. This sequence encodes CASSLGTGVGGYTF. This chain joins TRBV5-5 and TRBJ1-2; the match to TRBD1 covers 9 bases. The CDR3 is made up of 14 amino acids. Germline values: CDR1 SGHKS, CDR2 YYEKEE (reference sequence). V lost 0 bases and J lost 8; bases outside the gene matches: 5.

A single count supports this clone. This chain links TRBV14 with TRBJ1-5; no clear D. This CDR3 is built from 12 residues. The V end was cut by 5 bases, the J end by 8 bases, with 10 bases between. Germline-derived CDR1 and CDR2 are SGHDN and FVKESK. CDR3 sequence: CASSSAGEPQHF. As DNA, the CDR3 is TGTGCCAGCAGCTCCGCCGGGGAGCCCCAGCATTTT.

This chain links TRBV5-1 with TRBJ2-6, with D unresolved. This CDR3 contains 15 residues. Per the germline V gene, CDR1 is SGHRS and CDR2 is YFSETQ. Trimming shortened V by 0 bases and J by 0 bases, and 4 bases separated the two germline ends. The DNA of the CDR3 is TGCGCCAGCAGCTTGGCCGGCTCTGGGGCCAACGTCCTGACTTTC. Residues: CASSLAGSGANVLTF.

The chain has TRBV13 and TRBJ2-1; TRBD2 matches 9 bases. CDR1 and CDR2 (germline): PRHDT, FYEKMQ (reference sequence). J lost 5 bases, V lost 5 bases, and 13 bases had no gene match. The CDR3 is made up of 17 amino acids. The CDR3 DNA sequence: TGTGCCAGCAGCCCCCCCCCTAGCGGGGTAACTGACAATGAGCAGTTCTTC. It encodes CASSPPPSGVTDNEQFF.

The chain is built from TRBV6-6 and TRBJ1-2; D gene uncertain. Trimming pared 6 bases from V and 6 bases from J, leaving 14 bases between. Germline CDR1 MNHNY, CDR2 SVGAGI (reference sequence). The CDR3 loop spans 13 amino acids. Written as DNA, the CDR3 is TGTGCCAGCAGCCACGGGGAAGGTGATGGCTACACCTTC. Its protein product is CASSHGEGDGYTF.

The rearrangement links TRBV19 to TRBJ2-7, with D maybe TRBD1 (5 bases). Germline assignment: CDR1 LNHDA and CDR2 SQIVND (reference sequence). The CDR3 contains 15 residues. V lost 3 bases, J lost 4 bases, and 16 bases lay in between. CDR3 loop: CASSMATGRIYEQYF. The CDR3 DNA reads as TGTGCCAGTAGTATGGCAACAGGAAGGATTTACGAGCAGTACTTC.

The chain carries TRBV4-1 and TRBJ2-7; perhaps TRBD1 as D (5 bases). Between the trimmed V and J ends, which lost 4 bases and 5 bases, there was a span of 12 bases. The CDR3 runs to 13 residues. Germline values: CDR1 MGHRA, CDR2 YSYEKL. The CDR3 DNA reads TGCGCCAGCAGCCCGAGTGACAGAGACGAGCAGTACTTC. Its translation is CASSPSDRDEQYF.

The chain links TRBV21-1 to TRBJ2-3; the table's D call of TRBD2 was not tested on the DNA. TRBV21-1 is a documented pseudogene. This CDR3 has 18 amino acids. CDR3 in amino acids: CASSTKGGGALGPDTQYF. For the CDR3, the DNA is TGTGCCAGCAGCACAAAGGGCGGGGGGGCTTTAGGCCCAGATACGCAGTATTTT.

The chain carries TRBV2 and TRBJ1-2; 7 bases align to TRBD1. The germline gives CDR1 SNHLY, CDR2 FYNNEI. This CDR3 spans 15 amino acids. V shed 1 base, J shed 6 bases, and the junction held 8 bases outside the gene matches. The CDR3 region is CASSEVRGGYDGYTF. CDR3 nucleotide sequence: TGTGCCAGCAGTGAAGTCAGAGGGGGCTACGATGGCTACACCTTC.

This clone was recorded a few times. This chain joins TRBV5-8 and TRBJ2-7; 7 nucleotides align to TRBD1. V lost 4 bases, J lost 6 bases, and 10 bases stayed unmatched. CDR1 is SGHTS and CDR2 is YDEGEE in the germline V gene. There are 14 residues in the CDR3. The CDR3 nucleotides are TGTGCCAGCAGCGAGGAAGGGGGCTGGAGCGAGCAGTACTTC. Translating gives CASSEEGGWSEQYF.

This clone has a single count. The genes are TRBV5-1 and TRBJ2-3, with D perhaps TRBD2 (6 bases). The CDR3 consists of 15 residues. The V gene lost 2 bases and the J gene lost 2 bases, with 12 bases spanning the gap. Germline assignment: CDR1 SGHRS and CDR2 YFSETQ. The CDR3 loop is CASSFWGDNTDTQYF. The CDR3 DNA is TGCGCCAGCAGCTTTTGGGGGGATAACACAGATACGCAGTATTTT.

The V and J genes are TRBV28 and TRBJ1-2, with 9 bases fitting TRBD1. The CDR3 runs to 14 residues. Germline V CDR1 and CDR2: MDHEN, SYDVKM. V trimming: 2 bases; J trimming: 7 bases; junction bases outside the gene matches: 5. The CDR3 reads CASSLGGQGSGYTF. CDR3 nucleotide sequence: TGTGCCAGCAGTTTAGGGGGACAGGGCAGTGGCTACACCTTC.

The chain links TRBV3-1 (or the pseudogene TRBV3-2) to TRBJ2-5; 11 bases align to TRBD2. Per germline, CDR1 LGHDT and CDR2 YNNKEL (reference sequence). There are 15 residues in the CDR3. The V gene end was trimmed by 4 bases and the J gene end by 2 bases; junction bases not matched to a gene: 3. Here the CDR3 DNA reads TGTGCCAGCAGCCTCCGACTAGCGGGGCAAGAGACCCAGTACTTC. The encoded protein is CASSLRLAGQETQYF.

The chain has TRBV7-8 and TRBJ2-3; D possibly corresponds to TRBD1 (6 bases). The CDR3 covers 13 residues. CDR1 is SGHVS, CDR2 FQNEAQ, per germline. V was cut by 5 bases and J by 5 bases, with 11 bases left in between. The CDR3 region has the DNA TGTGCCAGCAGCCGTCAACAGGGAGATACGCAGTATTTT. Amino acid sequence: CASSRQQGDTQYF.

V is TRBV2 and J is TRBJ1-1; D is uncertain. There are 11 residues in the CDR3. Germline lookup yields CDR1 SNHLY and CDR2 FYNNEI. V lost 6 bases to trimming and J lost 7 bases, with 9 bases between them. CDR3 nucleotide sequence: TGTGCCAGCAGCGAGATATTTGAAGCTTTCTTT. Translation: CASSEIFEAFF.